This paragraph reports one TCR beta chain. Germline V gene data show CDR1 as SQVTM and CDR2 as ANQGSEA. V dropped 8 bases and J dropped 0; count of bases not matched to a gene: 7. CDR3 length equals 14 residues. These data originate in a study of identifying expanded T cells in peripheral blood. Repertoires were generated with immunoSEQ multiplex PCR, while TCRdb's copy carries only in-frame clones and drops some. The sample lists roughly 130,000 clones, 86% occurring once. The J gene is TRBJ2-1, the V gene TRBV29-1; TRBD2 agrees at 7 bases. Material: blood. This TCR came from a person aged 18-70 years in good health. CDR3 residues: CSILAESSYNEQFF. CDR3 sequence (DNA): TGCAGCATCCTAGCGGAAAGCTCCTACAATGAGCAGTTCTTC.